The clone carrying this T cell receptor (beta chain) was seen a few times. Trimming left V 5 bases short and J 1 base short, with 6 bases between. The CDR3 is made up of 13 amino acids. The germline gives CDR1 MNHEY, CDR2 SVGAGI. This entry belongs to a study of early T cells in non-severe SARS-CoV-2 infection. TCRdb recomputed calls from the 5' RACE reads with MiXCR, one row per CDR3 protein. The table includes around 22,000 distinct CDR3 sequences, approximately 3.8% detected once. This clonotype was sampled from an adult who was a healthcare worker with PCR-confirmed SARS-CoV-2 infection or an uninfected control (not recorded which). Sequences were obtained from whole blood. The chain links TRBV6-5 to TRBJ1-5; D call uncertain. In nucleotides, the CDR3 is TGTGCCAGCAGTGTACTAAGCAATCAGCCCCAGCATTTT. Protein product: CASSVLSNQPQHF.